This TCR beta chain was recorded in a study of T-cell reconstitution after alpha-beta-depleted transplantation in children. It was with unique molecular identifiers that the TCRbeta library was prepared. Each CDR3 protein gets one entry after TCRdb re-called the PCR reads with MiXCR. The sample holds 90,000 to 130,000 distinct CDR3 sequences, 10% seen once. With 1 base clipped from V and 4 bases from J, the junction kept 5 bases outside the gene matches. The CDR3 covers 15 residues. CDR1 and CDR2 from the germline V gene are DFQATT and SNEGSKA (reference sequence). This clonotype was recorded at least ten times.

This TCR was recovered from a human donor who donated a stem cell graft to a child with acute lymphoblastic leukemia. The specimen comprised PBMCs from the stem cell graft donor, sampled from the stem cell graft. The chain has TRBV20-1 and TRBJ1-5; 9 bases agree with TRBD1. In nucleotides, the CDR3 is TGCAGTGCTAGAGGAACAGGGGGCTCTAATCAGCCCCAGCATTTT. As protein: CSARGTGGSNQPQHF.